The clone carrying this TCR beta chain was seen a handful of times. No antigen is known for it. The study reverse transcribed the entire isolated RNA, so it sequenced expressed TCRB transcripts. Naive, central memory and regulatory T cell samples produced a mean of approximately 4 million reads. TCRdb's table, derived via immunoSEQ multiplex PCR, lists solely in-frame clones and lacks some. The sample consists of over 300,000 clones, around 9% of them appearing once. The data were obtained in a study of beta chain features in type 1 diabetes. Trimming cost V 3 bases and J 6 bases; bases outside gene matches: 10. The germline gives CDR1 MNHEY, CDR2 SMNVEV (reference sequence). This CDR3 is 16 amino acids long. Study-level results: In every one of the four CD4+ subsets, TCRB CDR3s were moderately but significantly shorter in Type 1 diabetes patients.

The chain is built from TRBV27 and TRBJ2-7; 11 bases line up with TRBD2. The receptor comes from a young man with type 1 diabetes. The sequenced sample consisted of central memory CD4+ T cells from blood. The CDR3 here is CASSLHPLAGAVEQYF. The CDR3 DNA follows: TGTGCCAGCAGTTTGCACCCACTAGCGGGGGCCGTCGAGCAGTACTTC.